This is a list of T cell receptor beta chains from one sample in a study of cytomegalovirus exposure and HLA in healthy donors. The data were produced by immunoSEQ multiplex PCR, yet TCRdb's version contains in-frame clones alone and is incomplete. Of 200,000 or so clones in the sample, approximately 78% are singletons; the top ten hold approximately 6.5%. Sequences were obtained from PBMCs. These TCRs come from a woman in her 50s in good health and CMV-seropositive. The CDR3 runs from the conserved cysteine through the conserved F or W. Each record gives: clone size, J gene, D gene, V gene, CDR3 DNA, CDR3 protein. A D gene is named only where the DNA matches it firmly. Expanded clones get a size class; other rows say once, few or many, or leave the size out.

clone_size: .; j_call: TRBJ1-1; d_call: TRBD1; v_call: TRBV9; cdr3_nt: TGTGCCAGCAGTCATACAGGGGCGGACACTGAAGCTTTCTTT; cdr3_aa: CASSHTGADTEAFF
clone_size: .; j_call: TRBJ2-6; d_call: .; v_call: TRBV5-6; cdr3_nt: TGTGCCAGCAGCTTTATAACAGGAGGGGCCAACGTCCTGACTTTC; cdr3_aa: CASSFITGGANVLTF
clone_size: .; j_call: TRBJ2-6; d_call: .; v_call: TRBV2; cdr3_nt: TGTGCCAGCCGAAATCAGGGGTTCTCTGGGGCCAACGTCCTGACTTTC; cdr3_aa: CASRNQGFSGANVLTF
clone_size: .; j_call: TRBJ2-4; d_call: TRBD1; v_call: TRBV7-9; cdr3_nt: TGTGCCAGCAGCCTACGAACGACAGGGGGTGGAAACATTCAGTACTTC; cdr3_aa: CASSLRTTGGGNIQYF
clone_size: .; j_call: TRBJ1-2; d_call: TRBD1; v_call: TRBV28; cdr3_nt: TGTGCCAGCAGTCTACTCACAGGGGGCGGCTACACCTTC; cdr3_aa: CASSLLTGGGYTF
clone_size: .; j_call: TRBJ1-6; d_call: .; v_call: TRBV27; cdr3_nt: TGTGCCAGCAGTTTAGATAGCCCCGGTTCACCCCTCCACTTT; cdr3_aa: CASSLDSPGSPLHF
clone_size: .; j_call: TRBJ2-3; d_call: TRBD2; v_call: TRBV18; cdr3_nt: TGTGCCAGCTCACCAGTCTATCTAGCGGGGGTTAGCACAGATACGCAGTATTTT; cdr3_aa: CASSPVYLAGVSTDTQYF
clone_size: .; j_call: TRBJ1-4; d_call: TRBD1; v_call: TRBV14; cdr3_nt: TGTGCCAGCAGCATCGGGACAGGGTATGAAAAACTGTTTTTT; cdr3_aa: CASSIGTGYEKLFF
clone_size: .; j_call: TRBJ2-7; d_call: TRBD1; v_call: TRBV28; cdr3_nt: TGTGCCAGCAGTTTAACGGACAGGGAAAGCGAGCAGTACTTC; cdr3_aa: CASSLTDRESEQYF
clone_size: .; j_call: TRBJ2-2; d_call: .; v_call: TRBV5-1; cdr3_nt: TGCGCCAGCAGCTTGGGGGCCGGTGGGACCGGGGAGCTGTTTTTT; cdr3_aa: CASSLGAGGTGELFF
clone_size: .; j_call: TRBJ2-7; d_call: TRBD1; v_call: TRBV18; cdr3_nt: TGTGCCAGCTCACCGGCCCCGGGACAGGGTAACGAGCAGTACTTC; cdr3_aa: CASSPAPGQGNEQYF
clone_size: .; j_call: TRBJ1-3; d_call: TRBD1; v_call: TRBV30; cdr3_nt: TGTGCCTGGAGTGTAGGGACAGCGTCAACCTCTGGAAACACCATATATTTT; cdr3_aa: CAWSVGTASTSGNTIYF
clone_size: .; j_call: TRBJ2-7; d_call: .; v_call: TRBV4-1; cdr3_nt: TGCGCCAGCAGCCAAGGAGCAGGTCCGCAGTACTTC; cdr3_aa: CASSQGAGPQYF
clone_size: .; j_call: TRBJ2-7; d_call: .; v_call: TRBV15; cdr3_nt: TGTGCCACCAGCAGGGAGTTTCCGGCATACGAGCAGTACTTC; cdr3_aa: CATSREFPAYEQYF
clone_size: .; j_call: TRBJ2-1; d_call: .; v_call: TRBV19; cdr3_nt: TGTGCCAGTATCTCGTTCGTGGGAGGACGGAATGAGCAGTTCTTC; cdr3_aa: CASISFVGGRNEQFF
clone_size: .; j_call: TRBJ2-3; d_call: TRBD2; v_call: TRBV5-1; cdr3_nt: TGCGCCAGCAGCTCGGAGCGGGGACCCACAGATACGCAGTATTTT; cdr3_aa: CASSSERGPTDTQYF
clone_size: .; j_call: TRBJ2-5; d_call: TRBD2; v_call: TRBV10-3; cdr3_nt: TGTGCCATCAGTGCCACCTCGAGTAGCGGGGGAGAGACCCAGTACTTC; cdr3_aa: CAISATSSSGGETQYF
clone_size: .; j_call: TRBJ1-2; d_call: .; v_call: TRBV5-4; cdr3_nt: TGTGCCAGCAGCTTGAAGGGGAACTATGGCTACACCTTC; cdr3_aa: CASSLKGNYGYTF
clone_size: .; j_call: TRBJ1-4; d_call: TRBD1; v_call: TRBV9; cdr3_nt: TGTGCCAGCAGCGTAGGGGACAGGGGCGGCGGAAAACTGTTTTTT; cdr3_aa: CASSVGDRGGGKLFF
clone_size: once; j_call: TRBJ2-5; d_call: TRBD1; v_call: TRBV12-5; cdr3_nt: TGTGCTAGTGGTACTCCGACAGGGAAGATGGCTCAAGAGACCCAGTACTTC; cdr3_aa: CASGTPTGKMAQETQYF
clone_size: few; j_call: TRBJ2-3; d_call: .; v_call: TRBV29-1; cdr3_nt: TGCAGCGTTGTAGGCGTAGGGACAACAGATACGCAGTATTTT; cdr3_aa: CSVVGVGTTDTQYF
clone_size: .; j_call: TRBJ1-5; d_call: TRBD1; v_call: TRBV28; cdr3_nt: TGTGCCAGCAGCCTGGACAGGGGGCTTCAGCCCCAGCATTTT; cdr3_aa: CASSLDRGLQPQHF
clone_size: .; j_call: TRBJ2-1; d_call: TRBD2; v_call: TRBV18; cdr3_nt: TGTGCCAGCTCACCTCCCGGGGGTAGCGGGAGCGATGAGCAGTTCTTC; cdr3_aa: CASSPPGGSGSDEQFF
clone_size: .; j_call: TRBJ2-7; d_call: .; v_call: TRBV10-3; cdr3_nt: TGTGCCATCAGTGAGGAAGCTGGTGAGCAGTACTTC; cdr3_aa: CAISEEAGEQYF
clone_size: .; j_call: TRBJ2-3; d_call: TRBD2; v_call: TRBV28; cdr3_nt: TGTGCCAGCAGCTTCGCGGGGGGGGTTAGCACAGATACGCAGTATTTT; cdr3_aa: CASSFAGGVSTDTQYF
clone_size: .; j_call: TRBJ1-3; d_call: .; v_call: TRBV2; cdr3_nt: TGTGCCAGCGCAACCGGGGCGGGGGGCCTTGGAAACACCATATATTTT; cdr3_aa: CASATGAGGLGNTIYF
clone_size: .; j_call: TRBJ1-6; d_call: TRBD1; v_call: TRBV5-6; cdr3_nt: TGTGCCAGCAGCCTCACAGGGGTTGGTTCACCCCTCCACTTT; cdr3_aa: CASSLTGVGSPLHF
clone_size: .; j_call: TRBJ2-6; d_call: .; v_call: TRBV7-6; cdr3_nt: TGTGCCAGCAGCTTATTGAGCGTTCCTGGGGCCAACGTCCTGACTTTC; cdr3_aa: CASSLLSVPGANVLTF
clone_size: .; j_call: TRBJ1-2; d_call: .; v_call: TRBV5-4; cdr3_nt: TGTGCCAGCAGCATTCAGGGAATTGACTATGGCTACACCTTC; cdr3_aa: CASSIQGIDYGYTF
clone_size: .; j_call: TRBJ2-7; d_call: .; v_call: TRBV11-3; cdr3_nt: TGTGCCAGCAGCTTAGAATATAGGGGGGGAAAGCCCTACGAGCAGTACTTC; cdr3_aa: CASSLEYRGGKPYEQYF
clone_size: .; j_call: TRBJ1-5; d_call: .; v_call: TRBV5-1; cdr3_nt: TGCGCCAGCAGCTTGAATACCGGTCAGGGTCAGCCCCAGCATTTT; cdr3_aa: CASSLNTGQGQPQHF
clone_size: .; j_call: TRBJ2-1; d_call: TRBD2; v_call: TRBV10-1; cdr3_nt: TGCGCCAGCGCTAGCGGGGTAGGACTGAATGAGCAGTTCTTC; cdr3_aa: CASASGVGLNEQFF
clone_size: .; j_call: TRBJ1-5; d_call: TRBD1; v_call: TRBV18; cdr3_nt: TGTGCCAGCTCACCGGGACAGTATCAGCCCCAGCATTTT; cdr3_aa: CASSPGQYQPQHF
clone_size: .; j_call: TRBJ1-1; d_call: .; v_call: TRBV10-3; cdr3_nt: TGTGCCATCCAGGGAAACACTGAAGCTTTCTTT; cdr3_aa: CAIQGNTEAFF
clone_size: .; j_call: TRBJ2-2; d_call: .; v_call: TRBV7-2; cdr3_nt: TGTGCCAGCAGCTTAGGGGGCCTGAACACCGGGGAGCTGTTTTTT; cdr3_aa: CASSLGGLNTGELFF
clone_size: .; j_call: TRBJ1-5; d_call: .; v_call: TRBV2; cdr3_nt: TGTGCCAGCAGTGCACAGGGTACTCAGCCCCAGCATTTT; cdr3_aa: CASSAQGTQPQHF
clone_size: .; j_call: TRBJ1-2; d_call: .; v_call: TRBV14; cdr3_nt: TGTGCCAGCAGCCAAGGGACTGCTTATGGCTACACCTTC; cdr3_aa: CASSQGTAYGYTF
clone_size: .; j_call: TRBJ1-5; d_call: .; v_call: TRBV19; cdr3_nt: TGTGCCAGTAGTATGAGCGCGAATCAGCCCCAGCATTTT; cdr3_aa: CASSMSANQPQHF
clone_size: .; j_call: TRBJ1-6; d_call: .; v_call: TRBV6-5; cdr3_nt: TGTGCCAGCAGCCGGGGAGAGGATAATTCACCCCTCCACTTT; cdr3_aa: CASSRGEDNSPLHF
clone_size: .; j_call: TRBJ2-1; d_call: TRBD2; v_call: TRBV27; cdr3_nt: TGTGCCAGCAAACTCGGGACTAGCGCCTACAATGAGCAGTTCTTC; cdr3_aa: CASKLGTSAYNEQFF
clone_size: .; j_call: TRBJ1-4; d_call: .; v_call: TRBV6-5; cdr3_nt: TGTGCCAGCAGCTCGACAGCCTCTAATGAAAAACTGTTTTTT; cdr3_aa: CASSSTASNEKLFF
clone_size: .; j_call: TRBJ2-3; d_call: TRBD1; v_call: TRBV7-2; cdr3_nt: TGTGCCAGCAGCTTAAGAAGGGGACAGAGCACAGATACGCAGTATTTT; cdr3_aa: CASSLRRGQSTDTQYF
clone_size: .; j_call: TRBJ2-5; d_call: TRBD2; v_call: TRBV5-1; cdr3_nt: TGCGCCAGCAGCAACGGACTAGCGGGAAAAGAGACCCAGTACTTC; cdr3_aa: CASSNGLAGKETQYF
clone_size: .; j_call: TRBJ2-7; d_call: TRBD1; v_call: TRBV5-6; cdr3_nt: TGTGCCAGCAGTCGATCGGACAGGGGCCACGAGCAGTACTTC; cdr3_aa: CASSRSDRGHEQYF
clone_size: .; j_call: TRBJ2-5; d_call: TRBD2; v_call: TRBV10-3; cdr3_nt: TGTGCCATCAGTGACTTCGAGCGGGGACGGGAGCAGTACTTC; cdr3_aa: CAISDFERGREQYF
clone_size: few; j_call: TRBJ2-1; d_call: TRBD2; v_call: TRBV11-3; cdr3_nt: TGTGCCAGCAGCCCCGGACTAGCTTCGGGGAATGAGCAGTTCTTC; cdr3_aa: CASSPGLASGNEQFF
clone_size: .; j_call: TRBJ2-3; d_call: TRBD2; v_call: TRBV27; cdr3_nt: TGTGCCAGCAGTTTATGGCAGGGAGGGGAGAGCACAGATACGCAGTATTTT; cdr3_aa: CASSLWQGGESTDTQYF
clone_size: .; j_call: TRBJ1-3; d_call: .; v_call: TRBV7-9; cdr3_nt: TGTTCCAGCAGCCCCCCAGGGTCTCGGACCATATATTTT; cdr3_aa: CSSSPPGSRTIYF
clone_size: .; j_call: TRBJ1-3; d_call: TRBD1; v_call: TRBV7-9; cdr3_nt: TGTTCCAGCAGCTTGGGACAGGGGGCTGGAAACACCATATATTTT; cdr3_aa: CSSSLGQGAGNTIYF
clone_size: once; j_call: TRBJ2-3; d_call: TRBD2; v_call: TRBV27; cdr3_nt: TGTGCCAGCAGCCGGACCGGGACTAGCGGAGGTCCCACAGATACGCAGTATTTT; cdr3_aa: CASSRTGTSGGPTDTQYF
clone_size: .; j_call: TRBJ2-3; d_call: .; v_call: TRBV19; cdr3_nt: TGTGCCAGTAGTATATCAAGAACTAGTCCGAGCACAGATACGCAGTATTTT; cdr3_aa: CASSISRTSPSTDTQYF
clone_size: .; j_call: TRBJ1-1; d_call: .; v_call: TRBV20-1; cdr3_nt: TGCAGTGCTAGAGGCCAGTTTGAAGCTTTCTTT; cdr3_aa: CSARGQFEAFF
clone_size: .; j_call: TRBJ2-2; d_call: .; v_call: TRBV7-2; cdr3_nt: TGTGCCAGCAGCGATGGTCCGGGCACCGGGGAGCTGTTTTTT; cdr3_aa: CASSDGPGTGELFF
clone_size: .; j_call: TRBJ1-1; d_call: TRBD1; v_call: TRBV2; cdr3_nt: TGTGCCATGGGACAGGGGATTTTGAACACTGAAGCTTTCTTT; cdr3_aa: CAMGQGILNTEAFF
clone_size: .; j_call: TRBJ2-5; d_call: TRBD2; v_call: TRBV7-9; cdr3_nt: TGTTCCAGCAGCCGAATAGCGGGAGCAGTAAAGACCCAGTACTTC; cdr3_aa: CSSSRIAGAVKTQYF
clone_size: .; j_call: TRBJ2-1; d_call: .; v_call: TRBV20-1; cdr3_nt: TGCAGTGGCAGGGGCTACAATGAGCAGTTCTTC; cdr3_aa: CSGRGYNEQFF
clone_size: .; j_call: TRBJ2-7; d_call: .; v_call: TRBV13; cdr3_nt: TGTGCCAGCTCCGCCAGGGGTAGTCCCGAGCAGTACTTC; cdr3_aa: CASSARGSPEQYF